Listed here are 9 T cell receptor beta chains from one sample, sequenced in a study of CD8+ T cells in alopecia areata (dated by TCRdb to 2016 to 2018). The time point label corresponds to: baseline before oral tofacitinib. To prepare the library, the immunoSEQ multiplex PCR assay was applied. RNA was extracted from all samples and reverse transcribed into cDNA as template for TCR sequencing. What TCRdb holds here is the immuneACCESS table cut down to in-frame rearrangements. Part of the clones is not present; checked against another copy, under half of the missing clones reflect an unresolved V gene, and the others are unexplained. This sample holds roughly 180,000 clones; 50% to 70% were observed only once. In total, the top ten clones hold about 1.7% of the sample. The source material was CD4+ T cells sorted from blood, sampled at week 0. These receptors were taken from a human donor with alopecia areata.

The V and J genes are TRBV5-1 and TRBJ1-2, with D possibly being TRBD1 (5 bases). Trimming pared 4 bases from V and 4 bases from J, leaving 14 bases between. The CDR3 is made up of 14 amino acids. In germline, CDR1 is SGHRS, CDR2 YFSETQ. Here the CDR3 DNA reads TGCGCCAGCAGCAACTCCGGGACCTCCTATGGCTACACCTTC. Translating it yields CASSNSGTSYGYTF.

V usage is TRBV29-1 and J usage is TRBJ1-1; a weak D match, TRBD1 (6 bases). This CDR3 comprises 14 residues. V was shortened by 7 bases and J by 0 bases, with 15 bases between the two germline ends. CDR1 is SQVTM, CDR2 ANQGSEA, per germline. CDR3: CSGHEGVVNTEAFF. In nucleotides, the CDR3 is TGCAGCGGACACGAGGGGGTGGTGAACACTGAAGCTTTCTTT.

The J gene is TRBJ2-1, the V gene TRBV20-1, with D perhaps matching TRBD2 (5 bases). V gave up 4 bases and J gave up 9 bases, with 10 bases separating them. Germline V gene lookup returns CDR1 DFQATT and CDR2 SNEGSKA (reference sequence). The length of the CDR3 is 11 residues. As DNA, the CDR3 is TGCAGTGCTACCCGGGATGCTGAGCAGTTCTTC. Translating it yields CSATRDAEQFF.

This clone is medium-sized by share. The chain employs TRBV29-1 and TRBJ1-1; no firm D call. The CDR3 spans 12 residues. Trimming took off 2 bases at V and 7 bases at J, with 11 bases between the two ends. Germline loops: CDR1 SQVTM, CDR2 ANQGSEA. As DNA, the CDR3 is TGCAGCGTTGAATCCCCTTTGCTTGAAGCTTTCTTT. Amino acids: CSVESPLLEAFF.

The rearrangement links TRBV29-1 to TRBJ2-1; D is tentatively TRBD1 or TRBD2 (5 bases each). The CDR3 is 14 residues long. Germline V gene data show CDR1 as SQVTM and CDR2 as ANQGSEA. V was pared by 0 bases and J by 3 bases, with 9 bases between. The CDR3 DNA reads as TGCAGCGTTGAAGAGGGACGAAGCTACAATGAGCAGTTCTTC. Its translation: CSVEEGRSYNEQFF.

The chain joins TRBV4-3 to TRBJ2-3, with 8 bases identical to TRBD2. There are 15 residues in the CDR3. Germline V gene data show CDR1 as LGHNA and CDR2 as YSLEER. Trimming took 4 bases from V and 6 from J; bases not matched to a gene: 9. The CDR3 DNA sequence: TGCGCCAGCAGCCCCCTCGGGGTAGCGGGGGATACGCAGTATTTT. It is translated as CASSPLGVAGDTQYF.

This chain's CDR3 is CASSVLSGGTDTQYF. The DNA of the CDR3 is TGTGCCAGCAGCGTACTTAGCGGGGGCACAGATACGCAGTATTTT. The chain uses TRBV9 and TRBJ2-3, with 8 bases that match TRBD2. Germline V gene lookup returns CDR1 SGDLS and CDR2 YYNGEE. The junction had 2 bases not matched to a gene; V was cut back by 1 base and J by 1 base. The CDR3 runs 15 residues.

This chain links TRBV19 with TRBJ2-4; D not certain. The CDR3 extends over 15 amino acids. Trimming stripped 5 bases from V and 1 base from J, with 12 bases between. The V gene's germline CDR1 is LNHDA and CDR2 SQIVND (reference sequence). The CDR3, as DNA: TGTGCCAGTAGTGAACAGTATAGGGCCAAAAACATTCAGTACTTC. Translation: CASSEQYRAKNIQYF.

V usage is TRBV29-1 and J usage is TRBJ2-7, with D perhaps matching TRBD2 (5 bases). Germline V gives CDR1 SQVTM, CDR2 ANQGSEA. Trimming took off 6 bases at V and 3 bases at J, with 24 bases between the two ends. This CDR3 contains 16 residues. The CDR3 nucleotides are TGCAGCGTCAACAAAATCTCCCGAAACCGGGGCTACGAGCAGTACTTC. Amino acids: CSVNKISRNRGYEQYF.